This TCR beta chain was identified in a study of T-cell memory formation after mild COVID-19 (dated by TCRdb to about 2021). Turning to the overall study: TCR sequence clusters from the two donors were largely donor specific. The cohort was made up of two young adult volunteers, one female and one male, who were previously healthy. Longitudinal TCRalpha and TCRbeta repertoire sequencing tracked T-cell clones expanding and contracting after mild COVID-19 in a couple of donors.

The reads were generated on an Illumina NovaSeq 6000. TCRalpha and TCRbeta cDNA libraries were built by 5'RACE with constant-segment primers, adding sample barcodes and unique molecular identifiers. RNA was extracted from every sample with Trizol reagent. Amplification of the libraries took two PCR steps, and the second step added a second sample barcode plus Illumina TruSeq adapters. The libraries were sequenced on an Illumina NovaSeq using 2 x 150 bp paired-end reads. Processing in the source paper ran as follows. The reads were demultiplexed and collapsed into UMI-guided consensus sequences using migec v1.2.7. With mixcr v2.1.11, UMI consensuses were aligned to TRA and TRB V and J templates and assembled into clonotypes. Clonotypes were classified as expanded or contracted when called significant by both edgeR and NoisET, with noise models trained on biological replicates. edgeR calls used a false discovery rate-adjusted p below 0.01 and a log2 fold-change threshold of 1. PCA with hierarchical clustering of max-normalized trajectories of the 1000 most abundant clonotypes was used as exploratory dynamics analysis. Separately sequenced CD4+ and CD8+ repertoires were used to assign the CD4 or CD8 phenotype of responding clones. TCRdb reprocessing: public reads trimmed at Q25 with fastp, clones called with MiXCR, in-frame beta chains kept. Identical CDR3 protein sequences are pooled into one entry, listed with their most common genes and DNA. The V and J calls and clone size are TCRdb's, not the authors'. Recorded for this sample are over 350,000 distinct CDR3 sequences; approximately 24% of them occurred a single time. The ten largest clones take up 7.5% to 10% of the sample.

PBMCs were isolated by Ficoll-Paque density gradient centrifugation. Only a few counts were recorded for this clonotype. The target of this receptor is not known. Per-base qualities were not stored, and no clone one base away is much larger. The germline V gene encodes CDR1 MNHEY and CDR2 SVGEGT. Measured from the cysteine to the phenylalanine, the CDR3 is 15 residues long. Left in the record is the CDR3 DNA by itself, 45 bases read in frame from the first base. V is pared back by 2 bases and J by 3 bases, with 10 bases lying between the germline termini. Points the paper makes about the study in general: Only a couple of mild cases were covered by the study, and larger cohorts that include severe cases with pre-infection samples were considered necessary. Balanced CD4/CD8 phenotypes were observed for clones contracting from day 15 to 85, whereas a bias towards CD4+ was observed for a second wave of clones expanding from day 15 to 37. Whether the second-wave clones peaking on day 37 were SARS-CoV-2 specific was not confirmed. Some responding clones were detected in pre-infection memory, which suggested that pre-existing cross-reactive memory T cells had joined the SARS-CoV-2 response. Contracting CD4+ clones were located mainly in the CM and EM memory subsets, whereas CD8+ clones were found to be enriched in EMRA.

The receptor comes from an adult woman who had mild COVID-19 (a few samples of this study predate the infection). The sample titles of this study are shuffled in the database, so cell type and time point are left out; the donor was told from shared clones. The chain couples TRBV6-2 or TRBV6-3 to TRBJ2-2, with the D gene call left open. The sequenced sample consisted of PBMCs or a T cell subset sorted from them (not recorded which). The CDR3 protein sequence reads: CASSYRQVDTGELFF. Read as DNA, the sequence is TGTGCCAGCAGTTACCGGCAGGTGGACACCGGGGAGCTGTTTTTT.